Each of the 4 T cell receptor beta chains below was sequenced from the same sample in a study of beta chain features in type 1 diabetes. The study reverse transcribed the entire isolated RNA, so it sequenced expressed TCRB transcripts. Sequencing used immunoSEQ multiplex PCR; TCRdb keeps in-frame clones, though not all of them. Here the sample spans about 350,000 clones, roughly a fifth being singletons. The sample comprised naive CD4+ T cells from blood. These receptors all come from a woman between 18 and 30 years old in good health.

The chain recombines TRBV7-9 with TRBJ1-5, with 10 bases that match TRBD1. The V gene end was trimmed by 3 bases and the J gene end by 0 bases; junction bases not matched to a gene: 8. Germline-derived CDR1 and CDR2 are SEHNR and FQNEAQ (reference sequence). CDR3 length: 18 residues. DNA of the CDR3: TGTGCCAGCAGCTTTTATGGGACAGGGGCCCTTAGCAATCAGCCCCAGCATTTT. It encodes CASSFYGTGALSNQPQHF.

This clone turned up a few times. The CDR3 is CAWSRSHYGYTF. The CDR3 DNA reads as TGTGCCTGGAGTCGGAGCCACTATGGCTACACCTTC. The gene calls are TRBV30 and TRBJ1-2; D remains unclear. Germline CDR1 GTSNPN, CDR2 SVGIG (reference sequence). The CDR3 has 12 residues. V was trimmed by 2 bases and J by 3 bases, leaving 7 bases between them.

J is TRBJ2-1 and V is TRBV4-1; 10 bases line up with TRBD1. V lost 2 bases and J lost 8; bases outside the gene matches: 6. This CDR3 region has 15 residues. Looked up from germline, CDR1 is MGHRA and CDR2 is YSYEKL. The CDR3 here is CASSQPGQGLYEQFF. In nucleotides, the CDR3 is TGCGCCAGCAGCCAACCGGGACAGGGGTTGTATGAGCAGTTCTTC.

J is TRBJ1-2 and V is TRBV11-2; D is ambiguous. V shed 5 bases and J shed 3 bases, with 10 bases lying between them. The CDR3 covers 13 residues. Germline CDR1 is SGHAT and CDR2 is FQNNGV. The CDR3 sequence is CASSPQTDYGYTF. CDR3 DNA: TGTGCCAGCAGCCCCCAAACTGACTATGGCTACACCTTC.